This passage covers 7 T cell receptor beta chains from one sample sequenced in a study of blood T cell repertoires in COVID-19. The table came from immunoSEQ multiplex PCR; TCRdb's copy has only in-frame clones and leaves some out. The table shows some 270,000 clones, with approximately 86% occurring only once. Source material: peripheral blood. The receptors were sampled from a woman aged 55-70 years who had recovered from COVID-19.

The V and J genes are TRBV7-3 and TRBJ1-1; D is undetermined. CDR1 is SGHTA and CDR2 is FQGTGA in the germline V gene. V lost 2 bases and J lost 4, with 8 bases in between. The CDR3 has 13 residues. The CDR3 coding sequence is TGTGCCAGCAGCTTACCGGGGAGCACTGAAGCTTTCTTT. Translated: CASSLPGSTEAFF.

The chain couples TRBV4-3 to TRBJ1-6; no reliable D call. Germline CDR1 LGHNA, CDR2 YSLEER. The CDR3 is 14 amino acids. The germline V and J ends were trimmed by 0 bases and 4 bases, with 4 bases remaining between them. The CDR3 sequence is CASSQDRYNSPLHF. CDR3 bases: TGCGCCAGCAGCCAAGACAGGTATAATTCACCCCTCCACTTT.

This clone was seen many times. The J gene is TRBJ1-3, the V gene TRBV5-1, with a tentative D call TRBD1 (6 bases). The ends were cut back, 1 base at V and 1 base at J, with 9 bases in the middle. There are 15 residues in the CDR3. Germline V CDR1 and CDR2: SGHRS, YFSETQ. This CDR3 reads CASSLNGQSGNTIYF. The CDR3 DNA reads TGCGCCAGCAGCTTGAACGGACAGTCTGGAAACACCATATATTTT.

The CDR3 spells CASTPWVAGIRSYNEQFF. The CDR3 nucleotides are TGTGCCAGCACCCCCTGGGTAGCGGGGATTCGCTCCTACAATGAGCAGTTCTTC. V is TRBV6-2 or TRBV6-3 and J is TRBJ2-1; TRBD2 agrees at 8 bases. The V gene end was trimmed by 7 bases and the J gene end by 0 bases; junction bases not matched to a gene: 14. Per germline, CDR1 MNHEY and CDR2 SVGEGT. This CDR3 comprises 18 residues.

The genes are TRBV29-1 and TRBJ1-5; TRBD1 agrees at 7 bases. V was clipped by 7 bases and J by 5 bases; unmatched bases: 11. The germline gives CDR1 SQVTM, CDR2 ANQGSEA. The CDR3 is 14 amino acids. As DNA, the CDR3 is TGCAGCGCCGTTGGGGCAGGGGGTGATCAGCCCCAGCATTTT. It codes for CSAVGAGGDQPQHF.

The chain has TRBV7-8 and TRBJ1-2; D unclear. Per the germline V gene, CDR1 is SGHVS and CDR2 is FQNEAQ. This CDR3 is built from 11 residues. Trimming shortened V by 5 bases and J by 8 bases, and 9 bases separated the two germline ends. The CDR3, as DNA: TGTGCCAGCAGCCAGAATCAGGGCTACACCTTC. Amino acids: CASSQNQGYTF. Combining the CDR3 with reference TRBV7-8 and TRBJ1-2 gives the whole variable domain GAGVSQSPRYKVAKRGQDVALRCDPISGHVSLFWYQQALGQGPEFLTYFQNEAQLDKSGLPSDRFFAERPEGSVSTLKIQRTQQEDSAVYLCASSQNQGYTFGSGTRLTVV.

The chain uses TRBV7-9 and TRBJ1-6; TRBD1 agrees at 7 bases. The ends lost 1 base at V and 8 bases at J; junction bases unmatched: 17. Germline-derived CDR1 and CDR2 are SEHNR and FQNEAQ (reference sequence). The CDR3 is 19 amino acids. CDR3 sequence (DNA): TGTGCCAGCAGCTTAGATAGAGCCCGGACAGCCCAGGGGGATTCACCCCTCCACTTT. Translated: CASSLDRARTAQGDSPLHF. The full variable domain, with the rest looked up from reference TRBV7-9 and TRBJ1-6, is DTGVSQNPRHKITKRGQNVTFRCDPISEHNRLYWYRQTLGQGPEFLTYFQNEAQLEKSRLLSDRFSAERPKGSFSTLEIQRTEQGDSAMYLCASSLDRARTAQGDSPLHFGNGTRLTVT.